One sample yielded the 21 T cell receptor beta chains listed below, sequenced in a study of shared clonotypes between healthy human individuals. As defined, naive CD8 cells were CD45RO-negative and positively selected for CCR7, with terminally differentiated effector memory CD45RA+ cells excluded. The data were produced by immunoSEQ multiplex PCR, yet TCRdb's version contains in-frame clones alone and is incomplete. The profile shows around 1,900,000 clones, 80% to 95% of them singletons. Sequenced: naive CD8+ T cells from PBMCs. The source of these receptors is a man aged 18 to 35 in good health. Some clones in this sample may be carry-over from other donors' samples.

The V gene is TRBV10-3, the J gene TRBJ2-1, with D perhaps being TRBD1 or TRBD2 (5 bases each). The length of the CDR3 is 17 residues. CDR1 and CDR2 (germline): ENHRY, SYGVKD. With 0 bases removed from V and 0 bases from J, the gap between germline ends came to 12 bases. CDR3 nucleotides: TGTGCCATCAGTGAGTCCGTGGGGGTAAGCTCCTACAATGAGCAGTTCTTC. Translated: CAISESVGVSSYNEQFF.

This clone occurred a few times. This chain links TRBV7-8 with TRBJ1-3; D not resolved. This CDR3 region has 15 residues. The germline V gene has CDR1 SGHVS and CDR2 FQNEAQ. Trimming stripped 4 bases from V and 6 bases from J, with 16 bases between. The CDR3 loop is CASSSSTPPENTIYF. The CDR3 DNA is TGTGCCAGCAGCTCCTCCACCCCACCCGAAAACACCATATATTTT.

The genes are TRBV9 and TRBJ1-5; no clear D. Germline CDR1 and CDR2: SGDLS and YYNGEE. V was clipped by 3 bases and J by 8 bases, with 15 bases between them. The CDR3 is made up of 14 amino acids. The CDR3: CASSADGRNEPQHF. The CDR3 DNA reads as TGTGCCAGCAGCGCGGACGGGAGAAATGAGCCCCAGCATTTT.

The chain links TRBV30 to TRBJ2-1; either TRBD1 or TRBD2 may fit D (5 bases each). This CDR3 spans 17 amino acids. Germline values: CDR1 GTSNPN, CDR2 SVGIG (reference sequence). V was cut by 0 bases and J by 2 bases, with 17 bases left in between. CDR3 region: CAWSVRWGLRPYNEQFF. CDR3 nucleotide sequence: TGTGCCTGGAGTGTACGGTGGGGGTTGAGGCCCTACAATGAGCAGTTCTTC.

The J gene is TRBJ2-3, the V gene TRBV10-2, with 11 bases matching TRBD2. CDR3 length equals 16 residues. V was clipped by 6 bases and J by 4 bases; unmatched bases: 9. CDR1 is WSHSY and CDR2 is SAAADI in the germline V gene. This chain's CDR3 is CASSPRSGRASDTQYF. In nucleotides, the CDR3 is TGCGCCAGCAGCCCTCGTAGCGGGAGGGCCTCAGATACGCAGTATTTT.

The V call is TRBV2, the J call TRBJ2-7, with D possibly being TRBD2 (5 bases). CDR1 and CDR2 from the germline V gene are SNHLY and FYNNEI. The CDR3 spans 14 residues. V was clipped by 3 bases and J by 6 bases, with 15 bases between them. CDR3 bases: TGTGCCAGCAGTGAGTTATGGGGAGAGCGCGAGCAGTACTTC. This codes for CASSELWGEREQYF.

The gene calls are TRBV28 and TRBJ2-1, with 9 positions matching TRBD1. Germline V gene data show CDR1 as MDHEN and CDR2 as SYDVKM. The CDR3 runs to 15 residues. Trimming at V came to 3 bases and at J to 3 bases, leaving 3 bases not matched to a gene. The CDR3 nucleotides read TGTGCCAGCAGTTTCTTGACAGGGGGCTACAATGAGCAGTTCTTC. Translated, it gives CASSFLTGGYNEQFF.

This clone is a singleton in its sample. V and J are TRBV29-1 and TRBJ2-7; TRBD2 aligns across 8 bases. The CDR3 has 14 residues. CDR1 is SQVTM, CDR2 ANQGSEA, per germline. With V trimmed by 8 bases and J by 2 bases, 11 bases remained unmatched. CDR3 sequence: CSTRGGREAYEQYF. CDR3 DNA: TGCAGCACCCGGGGGGGCCGGGAGGCCTACGAGCAGTACTTC.

The gene calls are TRBV9 and TRBJ2-1; the D gene is possibly TRBD2 (5 bases). With 3 bases removed from V and 10 bases from J, the gap between germline ends came to 11 bases. The length of the CDR3 is 12 residues. Germline V CDR1 and CDR2: SGDLS, YYNGEE. The CDR3 coding sequence is TGTGCCAGCAGCGGGACTCGATCGGAGCAGTTCTTC. Protein: CASSGTRSEQFF.

The genes are TRBV4-1 and TRBJ2-5, with D perhaps TRBD1 (6 bases). The CDR3 runs 16 residues. Germline V lookup: CDR1 MGHRA, CDR2 YSYEKL. Trimming left V 4 bases short and J 5 bases short, with 20 bases between. DNA of the CDR3: TGCGCCAGCAGCCGGCCGGACAGTCTCTCTACCGAGACCCAGTACTTC. Translating it yields CASSRPDSLSTETQYF.

Comment on this clone: The sample has other DNA sequences that encode this CDR3 too. The chain recombines TRBV28 with TRBJ1-2; D gene ambiguous. The CDR3 covers 13 residues. Germline V lookup: CDR1 MDHEN, CDR2 SYDVKM. V was clipped by 7 bases and J by 2 bases, with 11 bases between them. The CDR3 region is CASTLRGNYGYTF. In DNA, the CDR3 is TGTGCCAGCACCTTAAGAGGGAACTATGGCTACACCTTC.

The genes are TRBV11-2 and TRBJ2-7, with TRBD2 as a possible D gene (6 bases). CDR3 length: 16 residues. Germline V CDR1 and CDR2: SGHAT, FQNNGV. Trimming removed 5 bases at V and 1 base at J, with 18 bases between. This CDR3 is CASSPPYPGRSYEQYF. In DNA form, the CDR3 reads TGTGCCAGCAGCCCACCATACCCAGGGAGGTCCTACGAGCAGTACTTC.

The CDR3 DNA is TGTGCCAGCAGTTCCGGACAGGACGCCTACGAGCAGTACTTC. The encoded protein is CASSSGQDAYEQYF. V is TRBV28 and J is TRBJ2-7; 7 positions agree with TRBD1. Germline values: CDR1 MDHEN, CDR2 SYDVKM. With 4 bases clipped from V and 2 bases from J, the junction kept 5 bases outside the gene matches. This CDR3 is built from 14 residues.

This rearrangement joins TRBV5-1 to TRBJ2-2; the D is unclear. The V end lost 0 bases, the J end lost 0 bases, and 12 bases lay between the germline ends. The CDR3 contains 17 residues. Looked up from germline, CDR1 is SGHRS and CDR2 is YFSETQ. The CDR3 reads CASSLAPLDPNTGELFF. In DNA, the CDR3 is TGCGCCAGCAGCTTGGCTCCCCTGGATCCGAACACCGGGGAGCTGTTTTTT.

This clone appeared once. This sample also contains other DNA sequences that code for the same CDR3. The genes are TRBV27 and TRBJ2-1; 7 bases line up with TRBD1. The CDR3 is made up of 15 amino acids. J was trimmed by 0 bases and V by 2 bases; bases with no gene match: 1. Germline V CDR1 and CDR2: MNHEY, SMNVEV (reference sequence). CDR3 coding DNA: TGTGCCAGCAGTTTAGACAGGGTCTCCTACAATGAGCAGTTCTTC. As protein: CASSLDRVSYNEQFF.

The chain combines TRBV5-6 with TRBJ1-5; 7 bases map to TRBD1. Germline assignment: CDR1 SGHDT and CDR2 YYEEEE. The length of the CDR3 is 15 residues. Unmatched junction bases numbered 9, after V lost 4 bases and J lost 5 bases. DNA of the CDR3: TGTGCCAGCAGCGAACAGGGGTTGTGGTATCAGCCCCAGCATTTT. It codes for CASSEQGLWYQPQHF.

The chain carries TRBV5-1 and TRBJ2-7, with D tentatively TRBD2 (5 bases). The CDR3 extends over 13 amino acids. With 5 bases removed from V and 6 bases from J, the gap between germline ends came to 15 bases. Germline V gene data show CDR1 as SGHRS and CDR2 as YFSETQ. CDR3 sequence: CASREGSRREQYF. CDR3 sequence (DNA): TGCGCCAGCAGAGAGGGCAGCCGGCGCGAGCAGTACTTC. The full variable domain, with the rest looked up from reference TRBV5-1 and TRBJ2-7, is KAGVTQTPRYLIKTRGQQVTLSCSPISGHRSVSWYQQTPGQGLQFLFEYFSETQRNKGNFPGRFSGRQFSNSRSEMNVSTLELGDSALYLCASREGSRREQYFGPGTRLTVT.

This chain connects TRBV13 to TRBJ1-2, with a weak D call TRBD1 (6 bases). CDR1 is PRHDT and CDR2 is FYEKMQ in the germline V gene (reference sequence). The V end was cut by 5 bases, the J end by 2 bases, with 6 bases between. The CDR3 totals 12 residues. CDR3 in amino acids: CASSQGNYGYTF. In nucleotides, the CDR3 is TGTGCCAGCAGCCAGGGGAACTATGGCTACACCTTC. The whole variable domain, remainder taken from reference TRBV13 and TRBJ1-2, is AAGVIQSPRHLIKEKRETATLKCYPIPRHDTVYWYQQGPGQDPQFLISFYEKMQSDKGSIPDRFSAQQFSDYHSELNMSSLELGDSALYFCASSQGNYGYTFGSGTRLTVV.

This clone occurred once. Other DNA sequences of this sample code for an identical CDR3. This chain's CDR3 is CASSISTGGYEQYF. The CDR3 nucleotides are TGTGCCAGCAGTATTTCGACAGGGGGCTACGAGCAGTACTTC. V usage is TRBV27 and J usage is TRBJ2-7, with 9 nucleotides matching TRBD1. Trimming cost V 5 bases and J 3 bases; bases outside gene matches: 5. The CDR3 totals 14 residues. Germline lookup yields CDR1 MNHEY and CDR2 SMNVEV (reference sequence).

The chain joins TRBV19 to TRBJ2-7, with 9 bases fitting TRBD2. The V gene end was trimmed by 3 bases and the J gene end by 6 bases; junction bases not matched to a gene: 9. The germline gives CDR1 LNHDA, CDR2 SQIVND (reference sequence). CDR3 size: 15 residues. Written as DNA, the CDR3 is TGTGCCAGTAGTATGAGTCTAGCGGGAAATATCGAGCAGTACTTC. Translation: CASSMSLAGNIEQYF.

The chain combines TRBV7-2 with TRBJ1-4; no firm D call. The germline CDR1 and CDR2 sequences are SGHTA and FQGNSA. The CDR3 contains 14 residues. V lost 2 bases, J lost 6 bases, and 10 bases lay in between. CDR3 nucleotides: TGTGCCAGCAGCTTAAGAGTAGGATATGAAAAACTGTTTTTT. Translation gives CASSLRVGYEKLFF.